The TCR beta chain under discussion was sequenced for a study of control samples from healthy donors and cancer patients. Some clones are missing from TCRdb's copy, which holds only in-frame ones; the method was immunoSEQ multiplex PCR. The sample records approximately 220,000 clones, about 93% being singletons. Germline V gives CDR1 SGDLS, CDR2 YYNGEE. The CDR3 has 17 amino acids. V trimming: 0 bases; J trimming: 4 bases; junction bases outside the gene matches: 8. Sequenced input: blood. The chain joins TRBV9 to TRBJ2-2, with 8 bases matching TRBD2. The receptor was derived from a man aged 50-59 years in good health. CDR3 residues: CASSVAGGTLSTGELFF. Written as DNA, the CDR3 is TGTGCCAGCAGCGTAGCGGGAGGGACTTTGAGCACCGGGGAGCTGTTTTTT. The variable domain in full, with the rest retrieved from reference TRBV9 and TRBJ2-2, is DSGVTQTPKHLITATGQRVTLRCSPRSGDLSVYWYQQSLDQGLQFLIQYYNGEERAKGNILERFSAQQFPDLHSELNLSSLELGDSALYFCASSVAGGTLSTGELFFGEGSRLTVL.